The entry below describes one T cell receptor (beta chain). This clone was picked up one time. The antigen it binds to is not known. The record has no base qualities; no much larger clone is one base away. This sample's time point label indicates: baseline before first vaccination. The vaccinee samples were drawn from two UK trials, COV001 and COV002, one of which was a single-blind randomized controlled phase 2/3 trial testing AZD1222 (ChAdOx1 nCoV-19) in healthy adults. For TCRbeta chain sequencing, PBMC samples were collected from trial participants at day 0 and at day 28 after the second dose. The sample originates from a study of T cell responses to AZD1222 COVID-19 vaccine (dated by TCRdb to the early 2020s). Study-level background: AZD1222 recipients with second doses at about 4 weeks or about 12 weeks were pooled, because spike-specific TCR depth and breadth did not differ between schedules. TCR sequencing was performed for approximately 240 trial participants, of whom some 200 were given two doses of AZD1222 and around 25 were given two doses of MenACWY control vaccine. Trial participants were enrolled by age into subgroups of 18-55, 56-69 and 70-plus years, and around 150, 29 and 61 TCR-sequenced participants, respectively, were included in these subgroups.

The CDR3 regions of human TCRbeta chains were analyzed by immunosequencing. For the original study's pipeline: TCRs in the repertoires were compared against a reference library of SARS-CoV-2-specific TCRs that had been generated with the MIRA antigen-specificity platform. Breadth was defined as the fraction of unique TCRs that were SARS-CoV-2-associated, and depth was defined as the fraction of total T cells that were SARS-CoV-2-associated. Each spike-specific TCR was assigned to its reactive spike region and to a CD4 or CD8 class using the MIRA data. Log10-transformed breadth and depth values were compared by one-way ANOVA with Sidak's multiple comparisons tests. Not all clones reach the TCRdb copy of this immuneACCESS table, which keeps in-frame sequences only. Checked studies attribute under half of the gap to unresolved V genes and leave the rest unexplained. That table gives V, J and clone size, and the DNA gave D and trimming. This sample comprises roughly 130,000 clones, 90% to 95% of them detected only once. 2.8% of the sample rests with the top ten.

Clipping removes 5 bases from V and 1 base from J, with 8 as the unmatched junction base count. The CDR3 sequence holds 16 residues, the cysteine and phenylalanine included. Of the read, only the CDR3 DNA is kept; its 48 bases are in frame from base 1. The germline V gene gives CDR1 as SNHLY and CDR2 as FYNNEI. The full study reports these points: Conclusions about previously exposed vaccinees are limited, since just a handful of AZD1222 recipients were seropositive for SARS-CoV-2 at baseline. Reportedly, almost half of the unique spike-specific TCRs recognized epitopes lying outside the regions that are mutated in the B.1.351 and B.1.1.7 variants. Because no samples from the day 14 peak response were available, repertoires could be characterized only after the peak T cell response. In the small 56-69-year group, the increase in depth fell short of significance, most likely because of low power. CD4 TCRs associated with the vaccine covered the entire spike protein, and the dominant responses were in regions 160-218 and 743-854. A significant rise in spike-specific TCR breadth and depth was observed after two AZD1222 doses relative to day 0 and relative to MenACWY recipients. Most participants were white British and females outnumbered males, and the authors suggested that clonal diversity may have been underestimated.

The receptor comes from an adult in good health. The source material was peripheral blood, sampled on day 0 of AZD1222 vaccination. The chain employs TRBV2 and TRBJ2-3; TRBD1 fits 8 bases in the junction. The DNA sequence is TGTGCCAGCAGTATCTATGGGACAGGCGGCACAGATACGCAGTATTTT. Its protein is CASSIYGTGGTDTQYF.